This T cell receptor (beta chain) was identified in a study of Ad26.COV2.S vaccination and SARS-CoV-2 variants. General study results and limits: TCR breadth and depth analyses may have underestimated total T cell responses.

Trimming took 0 bases from V and 2 from J, leaving 9 bases between them. Germline V lookup: CDR1 SGHRS, CDR2 YFSETQ. CDR3 length: 14 residues. Specified treatment: roughly 18 received Ad26.COV2.S at low or high dose, single or two shots; about 5 received placebo; per-sample allocation not given. Repertoires come from day 63 after the first vaccine or placebo injection. The repertoire was sequenced with immunoSEQ multiplex PCR; TCRdb's copy has only in-frame clones and lacks some. The sample includes more than 300,000 clones, 86% of them seen just once. To note about this clone: Its specificity is not known.

The rearrangement joins TRBV5-1 to TRBJ2-7; TRBD1 is a possible D gene (6 bases). The sample consisted of peripheral blood, taken in a trial of Ad26.COV2.S vaccine versus placebo. This clonotype was sampled from a person aged 18-65 years who received the Ad26.COV2.S COVID-19 vaccine or a placebo. The CDR3 is CASSLETGTYEQYF. The DNA of the CDR3 is TGCGCCAGCAGCTTGGAAACAGGGACCTACGAGCAGTACTTC.